This TCR beta chain was documented in a study of technical replicates of blood from several donors. The CDR3 extends over 17 amino acids. The V and J ends lost 3 bases and 3 bases, in that order; junction bases with no gene match: 12. This table comes from immunoSEQ multiplex PCR, and its TCRdb copy is limited to in-frame clones, with some not included. Of some 80,000 clones detected, around 92% appear once; the ten largest clones hold around 0.43%. The sequence came from a human donor in good health. Sequencing used T cells isolated from PBMCs. The gene calls are TRBV23-1 and TRBJ2-3, with 7 nucleotides matching TRBD1. TRBV23-1 is assigned to the ORF class and has an uncertain function. CDR3: CASSHPVIGGLTDTQYF. Here the CDR3 DNA reads TGCGCCAGCAGTCATCCCGTGATAGGGGGCCTTACAGATACGCAGTATTTT.